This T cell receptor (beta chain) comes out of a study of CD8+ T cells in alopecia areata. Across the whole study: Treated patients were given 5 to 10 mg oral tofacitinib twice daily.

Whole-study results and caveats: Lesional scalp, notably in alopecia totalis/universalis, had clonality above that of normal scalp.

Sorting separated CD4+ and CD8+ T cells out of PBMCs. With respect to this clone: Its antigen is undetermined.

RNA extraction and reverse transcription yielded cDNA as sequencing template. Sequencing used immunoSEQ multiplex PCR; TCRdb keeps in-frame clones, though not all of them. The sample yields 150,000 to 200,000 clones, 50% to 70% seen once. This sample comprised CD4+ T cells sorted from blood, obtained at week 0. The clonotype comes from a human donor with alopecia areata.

The CDR3 DNA follows: TGTGCCAGCAGGAACAGGGGCTCTGGGGCCAACGTCCTGACTTTC. It specifies CASRNRGSGANVLTF. The chain recombines TRBV6-5 with TRBJ2-6; 7 bases align to TRBD1. V gave up 6 bases and J gave up 0 bases; unmatched junction bases: 2. This CDR3 has 15 amino acids. Germline assignment: CDR1 MNHEY and CDR2 SVGAGI.